The clone carrying this T cell receptor (beta chain) is classed as medium-sized (0.01 to 0.1%). The antigen is undetermined. Trimming took 7 bases from V and 0 from J, leaving 11 bases between them. Germline CDR1 reads DFQATT; CDR2 reads SNEGSKA (reference sequence). The CDR3 has 13 amino acids. TCRdb used MiXCR to call clones anew from the PCR reads. This table holds some 15,000 clones, around 4% found once. The data belong to a study of metastatic and nonmetastatic thyroid tumors. Study-level results: Benign nodules were reported to have significantly lower TCR beta diversity than malignant thyroid tumors, in blood and tumor.

Prior to thyroid surgery, none of the patients had received any treatment. The sample consisted of tumor tissue. The chain recombines TRBV20-1 with TRBJ2-3, with D tentatively TRBD1 (6 bases). This clonotype was sampled from a female donor with papillary thyroid cancer or a benign thyroid nodule (not recorded which). Some clones in this sample may be carry-over from other donors' samples. The CDR3, as DNA: TGCAGTGTCTCCGACAGGAGCACAGATACGCAGTATTTT. It encodes CSVSDRSTDTQYF.